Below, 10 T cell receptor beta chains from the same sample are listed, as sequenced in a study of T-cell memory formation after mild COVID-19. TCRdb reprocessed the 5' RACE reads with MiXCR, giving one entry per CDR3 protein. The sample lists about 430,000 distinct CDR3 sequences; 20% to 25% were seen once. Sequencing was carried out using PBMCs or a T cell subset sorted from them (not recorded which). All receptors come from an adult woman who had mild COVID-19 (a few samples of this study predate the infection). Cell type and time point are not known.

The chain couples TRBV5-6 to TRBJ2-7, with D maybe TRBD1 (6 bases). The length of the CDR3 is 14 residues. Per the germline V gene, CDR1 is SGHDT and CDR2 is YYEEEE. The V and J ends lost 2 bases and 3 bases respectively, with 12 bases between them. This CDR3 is CASSFGTHNYEQYF. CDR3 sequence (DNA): TGTGCCAGCAGCTTCGGGACACATAACTACGAGCAGTACTTC. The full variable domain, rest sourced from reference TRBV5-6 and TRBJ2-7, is DAGVTQSPTHLIKTRGQQVTLRCSPKSGHDTVSWYQQALGQGPQFIFQYYEEEERQRGNFPDRFSGHQFPNYSSELNVNALLLGDSALYLCASSFGTHNYEQYFGPGTRLTVT.

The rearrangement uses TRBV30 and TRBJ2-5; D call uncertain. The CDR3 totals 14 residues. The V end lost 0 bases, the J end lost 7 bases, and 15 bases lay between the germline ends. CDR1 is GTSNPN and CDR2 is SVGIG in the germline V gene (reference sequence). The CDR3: CAWSVLGSKGTQYF. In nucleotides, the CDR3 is TGTGCCTGGAGTGTACTCGGTTCGAAGGGGACCCAGTACTTC. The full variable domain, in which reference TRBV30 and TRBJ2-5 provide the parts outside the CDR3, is SQTIHQWPATLVQPVGSPLSLECTVEGTSNPNLYWYRQAAGRGLQLLFYSVGIGQISSEVPQNLSASRPQDRQFILSSKKLLLSDSGFYLCAWSVLGSKGTQYFGPGTRLLVL.

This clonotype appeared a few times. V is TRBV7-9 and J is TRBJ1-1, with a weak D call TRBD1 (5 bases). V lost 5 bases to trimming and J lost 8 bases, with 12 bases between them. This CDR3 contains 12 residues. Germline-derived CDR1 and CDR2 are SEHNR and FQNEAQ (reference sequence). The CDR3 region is CASSERTTEAFF. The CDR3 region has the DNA TGTGCCAGCAGCGAACGGACAACCGAAGCTTTCTTT. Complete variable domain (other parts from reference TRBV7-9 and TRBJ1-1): DTGVSQNPRHKITKRGQNVTFRCDPISEHNRLYWYRQTLGQGPEFLTYFQNEAQLEKSRLLSDRFSAERPKGSFSTLEIQRTEQGDSAMYLCASSERTTEAFFGQGTRLTVV.

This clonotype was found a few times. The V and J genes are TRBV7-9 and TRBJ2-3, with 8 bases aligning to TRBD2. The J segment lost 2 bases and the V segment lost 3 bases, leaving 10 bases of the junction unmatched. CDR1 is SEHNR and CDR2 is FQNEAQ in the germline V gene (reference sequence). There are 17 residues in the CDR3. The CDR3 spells CASSLSGLLAVTDTQYF. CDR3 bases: TGTGCCAGCAGCTTGAGTGGGTTACTAGCGGTCACAGATACGCAGTATTTT.

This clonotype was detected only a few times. DNA for the CDR3: TGTGCCAGCAGCCAGCGGGGGGGATCTTTCTATGGCTACACCTTC. It codes for CASSQRGGSFYGYTF. V gene TRBV27 combines with J gene TRBJ1-2; a weak D match, TRBD1 (5 bases). CDR1 is MNHEY and CDR2 is SMNVEV in the germline V gene (reference sequence). V shed 6 bases and J shed 4 bases, with 18 bases lying between them. The CDR3 loop spans 15 amino acids.

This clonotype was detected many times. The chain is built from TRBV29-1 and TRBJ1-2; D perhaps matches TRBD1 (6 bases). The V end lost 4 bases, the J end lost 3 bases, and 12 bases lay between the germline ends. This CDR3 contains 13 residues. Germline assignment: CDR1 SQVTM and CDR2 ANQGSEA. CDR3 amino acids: CSVAQGRDYGYTF. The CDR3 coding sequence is TGCAGCGTTGCGCAGGGGAGAGACTATGGCTACACCTTC.

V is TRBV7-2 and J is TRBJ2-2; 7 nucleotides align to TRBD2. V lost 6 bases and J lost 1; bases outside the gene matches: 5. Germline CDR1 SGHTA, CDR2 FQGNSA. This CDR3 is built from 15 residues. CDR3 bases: TGTGCCAGCAGTTGGAAGCGGGGGAACACCGGGGAGCTGTTTTTT. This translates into CASSWKRGNTGELFF.

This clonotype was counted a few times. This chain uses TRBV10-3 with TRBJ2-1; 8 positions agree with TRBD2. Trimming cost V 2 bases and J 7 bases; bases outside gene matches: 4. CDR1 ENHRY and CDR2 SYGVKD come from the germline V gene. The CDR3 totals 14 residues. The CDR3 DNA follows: TGTGCCATCAGTGAGCCCGGACTAGCTAATGAGCAGTTCTTC. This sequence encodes CAISEPGLANEQFF.

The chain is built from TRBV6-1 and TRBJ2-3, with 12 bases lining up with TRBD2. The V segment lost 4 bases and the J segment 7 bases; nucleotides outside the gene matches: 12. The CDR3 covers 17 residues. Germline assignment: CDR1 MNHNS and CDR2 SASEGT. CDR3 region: CASSGLGLAGTLYTQYF. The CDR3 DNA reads TGTGCCAGCAGTGGCCTCGGACTAGCGGGGACCTTATATACGCAGTATTTT.

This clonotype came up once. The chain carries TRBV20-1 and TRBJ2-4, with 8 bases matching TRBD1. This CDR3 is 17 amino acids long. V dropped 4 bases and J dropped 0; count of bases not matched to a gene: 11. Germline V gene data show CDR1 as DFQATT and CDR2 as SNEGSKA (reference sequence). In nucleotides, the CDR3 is TGCAGTGCTAAACAGGGGGAAGCGTACGGAGCCAAAAACATTCAGTACTTC. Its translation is CSAKQGEAYGAKNIQYF.